The 20 T cell receptor beta chains reported below all come from one sample, sequenced in a study of blood T cells in healthy people across ages. Primers used in a second PCR of about 7 to 11 cycles were a sample-barcoded 5' primer and a J-beta primer mix. From the 5' RACE reads, TCRdb called clonotypes with MiXCR, one entry per CDR3 protein. The table records about 1.6 million distinct CDR3 sequences, roughly 32% of them present only once. Sequenced material: blood. These receptors were collected from a woman in her 30s in good health.

This clonotype has a count of ten or more. The chain is built from TRBV20-1 and TRBJ2-5, with TRBD1 matching 10 bases. The CDR3 has 15 residues. V trimming: 0 bases; J trimming: 3 bases; junction bases outside the gene matches: 4. Per the germline V gene, CDR1 is DFQATT and CDR2 is SNEGSKA (reference sequence). CDR3 residues: CSARDGDRGKETQYF. The CDR3 DNA reads TGCAGTGCTAGAGATGGGGACAGGGGAAAAGAGACCCAGTACTTC.

This clonotype was picked up a small number of times. The chain combines TRBV4-1 with TRBJ2-7; D gene ambiguous. The CDR3 runs to 15 residues. Germline CDR1 is MGHRA and CDR2 is YSYEKL. Trimming removed 0 bases from V and 3 bases from J, with 12 bases in between. The CDR3 DNA is TGCGCCAGCAGCCAAGATCTAGGCAGCAACTACGAGCAGTACTTC. Translating it yields CASSQDLGSNYEQYF.

Worth noting for this clonotype: One end of the junction is discordant with germline, which a read error may explain. The CDR3 nucleotides are TGTGTCAGCAGCTTAAGGTTCCGGGAACGTGAAAAACTGTTTTTT. As protein: CVSSLRFREREKLFF. The genes are TRBV7-8 and TRBJ1-4, with D unresolved. The CDR3 totals 15 residues. Germline CDR1 is SGHVS and CDR2 is FQNEAQ. The full variable domain, in which reference TRBV7-8 and TRBJ1-4 provide the parts outside the CDR3, is GAGVSQSPRYKVAKRGQDVALRCDPISGHVSLFWYQQALGQGPEFLTYFQNEAQLDKSGLPSDRFFAERPEGSVSTLKIQRTQQEDSAVYLCVSSLRFREREKLFFGSGTQLSVL.

This clonotype was observed a handful of times. This sequence joins TRBV25-1 and TRBJ1-1; D not resolved. The V gene's germline CDR1 is MGHDK and CDR2 SYGVNS. This CDR3 is 17 amino acids long. V was pared by 3 bases and J by 1 base, with 18 bases between. This CDR3 is CASSDSLQVGRNTEAFF. The CDR3 DNA reads TGTGCCAGCAGTGATAGCCTCCAGGTAGGGAGGAACACTGAAGCTTTCTTT.

There are a few counts of this clonotype. V usage is TRBV4-1 and J usage is TRBJ2-7; D possibly corresponds to TRBD2 (6 bases). Germline V gene sequence: CDR1 MGHRA, CDR2 YSYEKL. This CDR3 contains 16 residues. V lost 1 base and J 6 bases, leaving 19 bases between the germline ends. The CDR3 region has the DNA TGCGCCAGCAGCCAAGGGCCGGGACTCGGGAAAGCCGAGCAGTACTTC. Translated, it gives CASSQGPGLGKAEQYF.

The chain joins TRBV27 to TRBJ2-7; perhaps TRBD2 as D (6 bases). Looked up from germline, CDR1 is MNHEY and CDR2 is SMNVEV (reference sequence). This CDR3 has 13 residues. The V end was cut by 7 bases, the J end by 0 bases, with 10 bases between. CDR3 region: CASTGVDSYEQYF. CDR3 sequence (DNA): TGTGCCAGCACGGGGGTCGACTCCTACGAGCAGTACTTC.

V is TRBV5-1 and J is TRBJ1-2; D may be TRBD1 (5 bases). Trimming took 4 bases from V and 3 from J, leaving 19 bases between them. Per the germline V gene, CDR1 is SGHRS and CDR2 is YFSETQ. The CDR3 is 16 amino acids. The CDR3 loop reads CASSLTTGTYDYGYTF. The CDR3 DNA is TGCGCCAGCAGCCTGACTACCGGGACTTATGACTATGGCTACACCTTC.

The chain is built from TRBV6-6 and TRBJ1-2; tentative D call: TRBD1 (6 bases). Trimming cost V 2 bases and J 5 bases, with 18 bases left between them. Germline V gives CDR1 MNHNY, CDR2 SVGAGI (reference sequence). The CDR3 is 16 amino acids. CDR3 DNA sequence: TGTGCCAGCAGTTACCCGGAGGGGGGGACCCAATATGGCTACACCTTC. Protein product: CASSYPEGGTQYGYTF.

This clonotype was seen a few times. This chain connects TRBV10-2 to TRBJ2-7; D is undetermined. This CDR3 has 13 residues. Trimming shortened V by 8 bases and J by 0 bases, and 11 bases separated the two germline ends. The germline gives CDR1 WSHSY, CDR2 SAAADI. CDR3 region: CASHRDSSYEQYF. DNA for the CDR3: TGCGCCAGCCATCGAGATAGCTCCTACGAGCAGTACTTC.

This clonotype was found a few times. The rearrangement links TRBV20-1 to TRBJ1-2; TRBD1 matches at 8 bases. V lost 4 bases, J lost 5 bases, and 12 bases stayed unmatched. The CDR3 loop spans 15 amino acids. CDR1 DFQATT and CDR2 SNEGSKA come from the germline V gene (reference sequence). The CDR3 loop is CSAKEAVGTGYGYTF. The CDR3 nucleotides are TGCAGTGCTAAAGAGGCAGTGGGGACAGGTTATGGCTACACCTTC.

This clonotype was seen a handful of times. The rearrangement uses TRBV20-1 and TRBJ2-3; 7 bases map to TRBD2. Per the germline V gene, CDR1 is DFQATT and CDR2 is SNEGSKA (reference sequence). V lost 6 bases, J lost 0 bases, and 9 bases stayed unmatched. The CDR3 has 15 residues. Written as DNA, the CDR3 is TGCAGTGCCCATCAACTAGCGTTTAGCACAGATACGCAGTATTTT. Residues: CSAHQLAFSTDTQYF.

The count of this clonotype is one. The rearrangement links TRBV7-2 to TRBJ2-5; D possibly corresponds to TRBD2 (6 bases). Trimming left V 3 bases short and J 3 bases short, with 11 bases between. CDR1 and CDR2 from the germline V gene are SGHTA and FQGNSA. This CDR3 is 14 amino acids long. The CDR3 coding sequence is TGTGCCAGCAGCTTTTTAGCGGAAGAAGAGACCCAGTACTTC. Translated, it gives CASSFLAEEETQYF.

There are a few counts of this clonotype. The chain links TRBV28 to TRBJ2-1; TRBD2 agrees at 7 bases. V trimming: 1 base; J trimming: 5 bases; junction bases outside the gene matches: 5. Looked up from germline, CDR1 is MDHEN and CDR2 is SYDVKM. The CDR3 totals 15 residues. The CDR3 reads CASSLSGGSNNEQFF. CDR3 bases: TGTGCCAGCAGTTTATCGGGCGGGAGCAACAATGAGCAGTTCTTC.

This clonotype has just a few counts. The genes are TRBV13 and TRBJ2-1; the match to TRBD1 covers 10 bases. The CDR3 has 15 amino acids. CDR1 and CDR2 (germline): PRHDT, FYEKMQ (reference sequence). V shed 4 bases and J 6 bases; nucleotides not matched to a gene: 6. CDR3 region: CASSSRDRGGNEQFF. The DNA of the CDR3 is TGTGCCAGCAGCTCCCGGGACAGGGGAGGCAATGAGCAGTTCTTC.

This chain uses TRBV20-1 with TRBJ2-5; D might be TRBD2 (6 bases). Germline CDR1 and CDR2: DFQATT and SNEGSKA (reference sequence). Trimming left V 5 bases short and J 1 base short, with 17 bases between. The CDR3 consists of 15 residues. The CDR3 bases are TGCAGTGCTCACGGGGGTGGTGGATCCCAAGAGACCCAGTACTTC. Translation gives CSAHGGGGSQETQYF.

Details on this clonotype: A clone one base away is much larger, so this may be a read error. This sequence joins TRBV5-5 and TRBJ1-2, with D perhaps matching TRBD1 (5 bases). The V gene's germline CDR1 is SGHKS and CDR2 YYEKEE (reference sequence). The ends were cut back, 0 bases at V and 4 bases at J, with 10 bases in the middle. The CDR3 loop spans 14 amino acids. CDR3 region: CASSLAVTAYGYTF. The CDR3 bases are TGTGCCAGCAGCTTGGCCGTGACAGCCTATGGCTACACCTTC.

The chain combines TRBV20-1 with TRBJ1-5, with D perhaps matching TRBD1 (5 bases). CDR1 is DFQATT, CDR2 SNEGSKA, per germline (reference sequence). This CDR3 is 16 amino acids long. The germline V and J ends were trimmed by 0 bases and 0 bases, with 12 bases remaining between them. CDR3 residues: CSAREGTLYSNQPQHF. The CDR3 coding sequence is TGCAGTGCTAGAGAAGGGACTCTATATAGCAATCAGCCCCAGCATTTT.

In its sample, this clonotype was seen many times. One end of the junction does not line up with germline, which may come from a read error. The chain is built from TRBV5-1 and TRBJ2-7; possibly TRBD2 for D (6 bases). Germline-derived CDR1 and CDR2 are SGHRS and YFSETQ. CDR3 length equals 14 residues. The CDR3, as DNA: TGTGCCAGCAGTTTAGATGGGGGGTCCTACGAGCAGTACTTC. This sequence encodes CASSLDGGSYEQYF.

V and J are TRBV10-3 and TRBJ2-3; D is unresolved. V gave up 2 bases and J gave up 0 bases, with 9 bases separating them. The CDR3 consists of 15 residues. Germline CDR1 is ENHRY and CDR2 is SYGVKD. The CDR3 loop reads CAISEPSASTDTQYF. The CDR3 DNA follows: TGTGCCATCAGTGAGCCCTCGGCTAGCACAGATACGCAGTATTTT.

The chain is built from TRBV2 and TRBJ2-3; the D is unclear. CDR1 is SNHLY and CDR2 is FYNNEI in the germline V gene. V was shortened by 7 bases and J by 2 bases, with 10 bases between the two germline ends. The CDR3 consists of 13 residues. CDR3 bases: TGTGCCAGCATAGACACCAACACAGATACGCAGTATTTT. Amino acid sequence: CASIDTNTDTQYF. Full variable domain (outside the CDR3, taken from reference TRBV2 and TRBJ2-3): EPEVTQTPSHQVTQMGQEVILRCVPISNHLYFYWYRQILGQKVEFLVSFYNNEISEKSEIFDDQFSVERPDGSNFTLKIRSTKLEDSAMYFCASIDTNTDTQYFGPGTRLTVL.